The entry below gives a single TCR beta chain sequence along with its context. Its target is not known. The sample comes from a study of PD-1 blockade in mismatch repair-deficient tumors. The TCR-sequenced patients were three responders to pembrolizumab. CDR1 and CDR2 (germline): SGHAT, FQDESV (reference sequence). V lost 5 bases to trimming and J lost 3 bases; unmatched junction nucleotides: 3. The CDR3 extends over 13 amino acids. General observations from the study: Rapid post-treatment expansion, then contraction, generally preceding radiologic response, marked tumor-resident clones.

The data were produced by immunoSEQ multiplex PCR, yet TCRdb's version contains in-frame clones alone and is incomplete. The sample consists of over 30,000 clones, roughly 80% of them appearing once. This chain connects TRBV11-1 to TRBJ1-2; 7 bases fit TRBD1. Sequences were derived from PBMCs, sampled roughly 6 weeks after starting pembrolizumab. The sequence was obtained from an adult with mismatch repair-deficient cancer. CDR3 nucleotides: TGTGCCAGCAGCCTACAGGGGTACTATGGCTACACCTTC. Its translation is CASSLQGYYGYTF.